One and the same sample provided the 14 T cell receptor beta chains below, sequenced in a study of blood T cell repertoires in COVID-19. Assay: immunoSEQ multiplex PCR; the TCRdb copy retains only in-frame clones and omits some. The sample contains some 100,000 clones, 80% of which appear only once. The sequenced material came from peripheral blood. These TCRs come from a man between 70 and 80 years old with active or convalescent COVID-19.

The rearrangement links TRBV2 to TRBJ1-6; tentative D call: TRBD1 (6 bases). Germline CDR1 SNHLY, CDR2 FYNNEI. V lost 3 bases and J 9 bases, leaving 15 bases between the germline ends. CDR3 length: 15 amino acids. CDR3 loop: CASSDDRTPSSPLHF. The CDR3, as DNA: TGTGCCAGCAGTGATGACAGGACCCCTTCTTCACCCCTCCACTTT. Based on the CDR3 plus reference TRBV2 and TRBJ1-6, the full variable domain is EPEVTQTPSHQVTQMGQEVILRCVPISNHLYFYWYRQILGQKVEFLVSFYNNEISEKSEIFDDQFSVERPDGSNFTLKIRSTKLEDSAMYFCASSDDRTPSSPLHFGNGTRLTVT.

The chain recombines TRBV6-1 with TRBJ2-7; 9 nucleotides align to TRBD1. V shed 3 bases and J 4 bases; nucleotides not matched to a gene: 13. The CDR3 is made up of 17 amino acids. Germline CDR1 is MNHNS and CDR2 is SASEGT. CDR3 nucleotide sequence: TGTGCCAGCAGTGATGGGATCCCGGGACAGGGCTTTTACGAGCAGTACTTC. Amino acids: CASSDGIPGQGFYEQYF.

The rearrangement uses TRBV19 and TRBJ2-7, with 8 positions matching TRBD2. V gave up 2 bases and J gave up 0 bases; unmatched junction bases: 3. The length of the CDR3 is 15 residues. From germline, CDR1 is LNHDA and CDR2 SQIVND (reference sequence). The CDR3 region is CASSIKAGASYEQYF. CDR3 nucleotide sequence: TGTGCCAGTAGTATAAAAGCGGGAGCCTCCTACGAGCAGTACTTC. The complete variable domain, with remaining parts taken from reference TRBV19 and TRBJ2-7, reads DGGITQSPKYLFRKEGQNVTLSCEQNLNHDAMYWYRQDPGQGLRLIYYSQIVNDFQKGDIAEGYSVSREKKESFPLTVTSAQKNPTAFYLCASSIKAGASYEQYFGPGTRLTVT.

V and J are TRBV28 and TRBJ1-6; D is undetermined. The CDR3 totals 16 residues. V gave up 3 bases and J gave up 0 bases, with 9 bases separating them. CDR1 and CDR2 (germline): MDHEN, SYDVKM. CDR3 protein: CASSLSLSSYNSPLHF. The CDR3 DNA follows: TGTGCCAGCAGTTTGAGTTTGAGCTCCTATAATTCACCCCTCCACTTT.

The chain uses TRBV5-1 and TRBJ2-1; weak D call: TRBD1 (5 bases). Germline V lookup: CDR1 SGHRS, CDR2 YFSETQ. CDR3 length: 12 amino acids. V shed 4 bases and J shed 5 bases, with 7 bases lying between them. CDR3: CASSLGDNEQFF. DNA of the CDR3: TGCGCCAGCAGCCTAGGGGACAATGAGCAGTTCTTC.

This rearrangement joins TRBV19 to TRBJ2-7; a possible D gene is TRBD1 (5 bases). Trimming pared 8 bases from V and 2 bases from J, leaving 13 bases between. The CDR3 has 13 amino acids. CDR1 LNHDA and CDR2 SQIVND come from the germline V gene (reference sequence). The CDR3 spells CASQPGPTYEQYF. CDR3 bases: TGTGCCAGTCAGCCAGGGCCGACCTACGAGCAGTACTTC. Drawing the rest from reference TRBV19 and TRBJ2-7, the complete variable domain is DGGITQSPKYLFRKEGQNVTLSCEQNLNHDAMYWYRQDPGQGLRLIYYSQIVNDFQKGDIAEGYSVSREKKESFPLTVTSAQKNPTAFYLCASQPGPTYEQYFGPGTRLTVT.

V is TRBV7-8 and J is TRBJ1-2; possible D gene TRBD1, 6 bases. Trimming left V 1 base short and J 2 bases short, with 8 bases between. This CDR3 is built from 14 residues. Germline lookup yields CDR1 SGHVS and CDR2 FQNEAQ. The CDR3 region has the DNA TGTGCCAGCAGCTTAGAGAGGGGGAACTATGGCTACACCTTC. Its translation is CASSLERGNYGYTF.

The chain employs TRBV4-2 and TRBJ1-3; D ambiguous. V was clipped by 1 base and J by 4 bases, with 5 bases between them. This CDR3 has 13 residues. Germline V CDR1 and CDR2: LGHNA, YNFKEQ. DNA of the CDR3: TGTGCCAGCAGCCAAGTCGTGGGAAACACCATATATTTT. Its protein is CASSQVVGNTIYF.

The V call is TRBV6-2 or TRBV6-3, the J call TRBJ2-2; tentative D call: TRBD1 (5 bases). Germline V gene lookup returns CDR1 MNHEY and CDR2 SVGEGT. Trimming removed 4 bases from V and 5 bases from J, with 17 bases in between. This CDR3 is 16 amino acids long. The CDR3 spells CASSFARAVRTGELFF. The CDR3 DNA follows: TGTGCCAGCAGTTTCGCCAGGGCAGTCAGAACCGGGGAGCTGTTTTTT.

This chain links TRBV2 with TRBJ2-7, with D tentatively TRBD1 (6 bases). The length of the CDR3 is 12 residues. Germline V CDR1 and CDR2: SNHLY, FYNNEI. Deletions cut 7 bases from V and 4 bases from J, with 11 bases between. For the CDR3, the DNA is TGTGCCAGCAACCACAGGGAATACGAGCAGTACTTC. Protein product: CASNHREYEQYF.

The chain combines TRBV9 with TRBJ2-2; D might be TRBD2 (6 bases). CDR1 and CDR2 from the germline V gene are SGDLS and YYNGEE. V was clipped by 0 bases and J by 7 bases, with 25 bases between them. The CDR3 has 19 residues. CDR3 coding DNA: TGTGCCAGCAGCGTAGGGTACTTGGAAGGACTAACTCGGGGCGGGGAGCTGTTTTTT. This translates into CASSVGYLEGLTRGGELFF.

J is TRBJ2-3 and V is TRBV29-1; 12 bases are shared with TRBD2. This CDR3 comprises 16 residues. Germline V CDR1 and CDR2: SQVTM, ANQGSEA. Losses at the gene ends were 4 bases for V and 0 bases for J; bases not matched to a gene: 5. CDR3 nucleotide sequence: TGCAGCGTTGCTGGACTAGCGGGACCTAGCACAGATACGCAGTATTTT. Translating gives CSVAGLAGPSTDTQYF.

The chain carries TRBV7-3 and TRBJ2-5, with TRBD2 matching over 7 bases. CDR3 length: 14 amino acids. The ends lost 0 bases at V and 7 bases at J; junction bases unmatched: 5. The germline CDR1 and CDR2 sequences are SGHTA and FQGTGA. CDR3 loop: CASSLTASGGTQYF. The CDR3 DNA sequence: TGTGCCAGCAGCTTAACTGCCTCGGGAGGGACCCAGTACTTC.

The chain recombines TRBV30 with TRBJ1-2; 8 bases are a match to TRBD1. Looked up from germline, CDR1 is GTSNPN and CDR2 is SVGIG (reference sequence). CDR3 length equals 16 residues. V shed 0 bases and J 5 bases; nucleotides not matched to a gene: 11. CDR3 bases: TGTGCCTGGAGTGTATGGCCAACAGGGGGGGAATATGGCTACACCTTC. Protein: CAWSVWPTGGEYGYTF. Full variable domain (missing parts from reference TRBV30 and TRBJ1-2): SQTIHQWPATLVQPVGSPLSLECTVEGTSNPNLYWYRQAAGRGLQLLFYSVGIGQISSEVPQNLSASRPQDRQFILSSKKLLLSDSGFYLCAWSVWPTGGEYGYTFGSGTRLTVV.